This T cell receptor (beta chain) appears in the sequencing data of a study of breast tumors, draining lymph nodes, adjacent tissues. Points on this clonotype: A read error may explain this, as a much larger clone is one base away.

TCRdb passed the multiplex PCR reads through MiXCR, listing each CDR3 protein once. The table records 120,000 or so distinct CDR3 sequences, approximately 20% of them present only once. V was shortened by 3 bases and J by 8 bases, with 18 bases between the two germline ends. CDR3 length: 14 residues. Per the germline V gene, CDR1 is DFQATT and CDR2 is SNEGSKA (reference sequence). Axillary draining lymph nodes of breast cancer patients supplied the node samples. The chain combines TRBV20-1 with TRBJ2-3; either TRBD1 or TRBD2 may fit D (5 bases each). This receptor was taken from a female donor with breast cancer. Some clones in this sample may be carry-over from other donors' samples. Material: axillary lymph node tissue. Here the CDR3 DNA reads TGCAGTGCTAGTCGGGGCTTCCGAATGGGTACGCAGTATTTT. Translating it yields CSASRGFRMGTQYF.